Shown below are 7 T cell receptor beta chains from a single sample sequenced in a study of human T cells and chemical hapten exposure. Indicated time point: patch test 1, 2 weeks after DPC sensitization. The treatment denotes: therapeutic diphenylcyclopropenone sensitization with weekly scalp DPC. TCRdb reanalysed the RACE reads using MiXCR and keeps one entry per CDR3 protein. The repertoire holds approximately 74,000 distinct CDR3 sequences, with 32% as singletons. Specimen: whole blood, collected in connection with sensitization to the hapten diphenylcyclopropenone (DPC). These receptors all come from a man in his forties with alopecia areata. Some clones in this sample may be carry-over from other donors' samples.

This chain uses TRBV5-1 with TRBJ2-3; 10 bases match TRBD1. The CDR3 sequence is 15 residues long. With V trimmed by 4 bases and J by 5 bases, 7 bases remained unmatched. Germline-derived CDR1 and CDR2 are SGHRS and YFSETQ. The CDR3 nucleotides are TGCGCCAGCAGCAGGGACAGGGGAGCGCGAGATACGCAGTATTTT. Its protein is CASSRDRGARDTQYF. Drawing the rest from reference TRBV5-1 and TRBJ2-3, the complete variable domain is KAGVTQTPRYLIKTRGQQVTLSCSPISGHRSVSWYQQTPGQGLQFLFEYFSETQRNKGNFPGRFSGRQFSNSRSEMNVSTLELGDSALYLCASSRDRGARDTQYFGPGTRLTVL.

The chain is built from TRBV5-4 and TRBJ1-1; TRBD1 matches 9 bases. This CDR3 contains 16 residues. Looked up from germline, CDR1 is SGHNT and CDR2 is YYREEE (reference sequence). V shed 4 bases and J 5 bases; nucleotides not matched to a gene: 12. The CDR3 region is CASSLSVQGAGTEAFF. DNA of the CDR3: TGTGCCAGCAGCCTTTCTGTACAGGGGGCCGGGACTGAAGCTTTCTTT.

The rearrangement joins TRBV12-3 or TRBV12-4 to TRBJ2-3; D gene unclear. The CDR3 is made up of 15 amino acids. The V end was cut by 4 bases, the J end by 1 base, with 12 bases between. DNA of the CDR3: TGTGCCAGCAGTTGGAAGGAGCAACGCACAGATACGCAGTATTTT. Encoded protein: CASSWKEQRTDTQYF.

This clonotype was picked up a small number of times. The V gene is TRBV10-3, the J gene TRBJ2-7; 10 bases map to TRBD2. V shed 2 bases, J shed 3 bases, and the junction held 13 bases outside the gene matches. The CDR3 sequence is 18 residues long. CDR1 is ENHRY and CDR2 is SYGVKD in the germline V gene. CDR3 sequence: CAISETAGGIPSNYEQYF. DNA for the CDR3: TGTGCCATCAGTGAGACAGCGGGAGGGATACCTTCGAACTACGAGCAGTACTTC.

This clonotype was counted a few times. CDR3 DNA: TGCGCCAGCAGCTTGCGGGGGGGGGACCAAGAGACCCAGTACTTC. Residues: CASSLRGGDQETQYF. This rearrangement joins TRBV5-1 to TRBJ2-5, with 8 bases identical to TRBD2. The V gene's germline CDR1 is SGHRS and CDR2 YFSETQ. Losses at the gene ends were 1 base for V and 0 bases for J; bases not matched to a gene: 2. This CDR3 is built from 15 residues.

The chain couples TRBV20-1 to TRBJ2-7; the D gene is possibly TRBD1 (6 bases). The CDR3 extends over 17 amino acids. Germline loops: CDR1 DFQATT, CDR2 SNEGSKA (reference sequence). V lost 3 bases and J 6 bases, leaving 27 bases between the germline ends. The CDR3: CSASTQIMMGQQGEQYF. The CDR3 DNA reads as TGCAGTGCTAGCACCCAAATAATGATGGGACAACAAGGCGAGCAGTACTTC.

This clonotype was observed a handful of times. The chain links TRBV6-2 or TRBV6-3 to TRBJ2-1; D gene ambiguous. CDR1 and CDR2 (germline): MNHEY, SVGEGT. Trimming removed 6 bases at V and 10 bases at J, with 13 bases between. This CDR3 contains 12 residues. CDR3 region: CASRGTNDEQFF. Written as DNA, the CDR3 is TGTGCCAGCAGGGGAACTAATGACGAGCAGTTCTTC.